The sequence of this TCR beta chain was determined in a study of graft-versus-host responses after intestinal transplantation (dated by TCRdb to the early 2020s). In terms of the full investigation: The transplants that recipients received were multivisceral, liver-intestinal, or isolated intestinal. Every recipient was given anti-thymocyte globulin induction, then maintenance tacrolimus and steroids for about 3 years. Bulk TCR-beta CDR3 sequencing was used to track graft-versus-host and host-versus-graft alloreactive T cell clones in the graft, circulation and bone marrow after intestinal transplantation. To identify alloreactive clones, pre-transplant mixed lymphocyte reaction products were sequenced and then compared with unstimulated pre-transplant donor and recipient T cells. Of the 20 to 30 intestinal transplant recipients enrolled in the cohort, one of whom was a retransplant, a few patients without pretransplant specimens were excluded. Donor T cell macrochimerism was defined as a peak of at least 4% donor T cells among recipient peripheral blood mononuclear cells. Rather than going through the commercial service, samples from a few later patients were sequenced in-house on an Illumina MiSeq and processed with MiXCR.

Overall study outcomes, separate from this receptor: The relatively low number and heterogeneity of intestinal transplant patients limited the conclusions. Patients with donor T cell macrochimerism had high GvH to HvG T cell clonal ratios in their allografts. GvH clones were found in recipient bone marrow, and some of the GvH clones appeared earlier in ileal mucosa or blood, which is consistent with an intestinal mucosal origin. Early after transplant, peak levels of circulating GvH clones were found to be associated with declines in HvG clones.

This sample's time point label indicates: cells obtained before transplantation from donor or recipient. CD3+CD4+ and CD3+CD8+ populations were FACS-sorted from unstimulated pre-transplant donor and recipient cells taken from spleen or lymph nodes. This clone was found once. Its antigen is unknown. There are no base qualities to consult, and no much larger clone falls within one base. The library was made by the immunoSEQ multiplex PCR assay. For most patients, genomic DNA was isolated using the Qiagen DNeasy Blood and Tissue Kit and was shipped frozen to Adaptive Biotechnologies for TCR sequencing. For most patients, high-throughput TCR-beta CDR3 sequencing of genomic DNA was performed by Adaptive Biotechnologies. In the authors' own workflow: Adaptive's ImmunoSEQ software was the source of the TCR sequencing data for 18 patients, while a few other patients were processed with MiXCR and VDJtools. CD4 versus CD8 sorting errors were corrected by removing sequences found in both subsets at a frequency ratio below 5:1. CDR3 nucleotide sequences shared between donor and recipient were removed because the origin of such sequences could not be assigned. To be classed as alloreactive, a clone needed at least 2-fold expansion over unstimulated cells and a minimum CFSE-low frequency of 0.002% (template counts) or 0.001% (read counts). Clones detected in sequenced pre-transplant spleen, lymph node, or MLR CFSE-low populations of the donor or recipient were defined as mappable. Cumulative frequency of alloreactive clones was calculated as a percentage of all sequences weighted by copy number. TCRdb's version of the immuneACCESS table is confined to in-frame rearrangements and falls short of the full clone set. An unresolved V gene accounts for under half of the shortfall where checked; the remainder is of unknown origin. That table gives V, J and clone size, and the DNA gave D and trimming. For this sample the table gives 85,000 to 100,000 clones, of which roughly 92% were detected only once. Of the sample, 0.15% to 0.2% is held by the ten largest clones.

From a lookup of the germline V gene, CDR1 and CDR2 are ENHRY and SYGVKD. For this chain, trimming is 0 bases at the V end and 4 bases at the J end, and the number of junction bases without a gene match is 2. Inclusive of the bounding cysteine and phenylalanine, the CDR3 is 15 residues long. Only the CDR3 part of the read is kept: 45 bases, read in frame from the first base. Sequencing was performed on unstimulated CD4+ T cells sorted from spleen or lymph node cells, taken before intestinal transplant. This receptor chain uses TRBV10-3 and TRBJ2-3; a stretch of 9 junction bases matches TRBD2. This clonotype was obtained from a human donor who received an intestinal transplant. The CDR3 reads as follows: CAISESRGGPDTQYF. The bases read TGTGCCATCAGTGAGTCGCGGGGGGGCCCAGATACGCAGTATTTT.